The sequence of this T cell receptor (beta chain) was determined in a study of post-analysis software for immune sequencing data. Regarding the study as a whole: The five TRBV segments detected at higher frequency in patients than in controls included TRBV5-6, TRBV5-1 and TRBV20-1.

The CDR3 covers 13 residues. Trimming shortened V by 11 bases and J by 4 bases, and 17 bases separated the two germline ends. Germline CDR1 is SNHLY and CDR2 is FYNNEI. A word on this clonotype: Its specificity is not known.

TCR beta libraries were prepared from cDNA with unique molecular identifiers. Researchers reported some 500,000 cDNA molecules coming from about 1 to 10 million T cells. TCRdb re-called the PCR reads through MiXCR, storing one row per CDR3 protein. Here the sample spans some 240,000 distinct CDR3 sequences, about 38% being singletons. Sequencing was done on a sample of blood. The chain combines TRBV2 with TRBJ2-5; weak D call: TRBD2 (5 bases). This receptor was identified in a girl under 18 with multiple sclerosis. In DNA, the CDR3 is TGTGCCGGGAGCCTCGCTAGAGGAGAGACCCAGTACTTC. As protein: CAGSLARGETQYF.